Listed below are T cell receptor beta chains from one sample, sequenced in a study of cytomegalovirus exposure and HLA in healthy donors. The method was immunoSEQ multiplex PCR; TCRdb's version includes in-frame clones alone and lacks a portion of them. The table includes around 300,000 clones, 80% to 90% detected once. The sample was PBMCs. These receptors were collected from a woman in her late teens or twenties in good health and CMV-seronegative. CDR3s include the opening cysteine and the closing phenylalanine or tryptophan. Each record gives: D gene, J gene, CDR3 length, clone size, V gene, CDR3 DNA, CDR3 protein. A D gene is named only where the DNA matches it firmly. Only some rows state a clone size, as once, few, many or a class for expanded clones.

D: TRBD2; J: TRBJ2-7; length: 14; size: .; V: TRBV2; DNA: TGTGCCAGCAGTGTCAGCGGGGGACCGTACGAGCAGTACTTC; CDR3: CASSVSGGPYEQYF
D: TRBD1; J: TRBJ2-4; length: 16; size: .; V: TRBV30; DNA: TGTGCCTGGAGTGGGTTGGGGACAGTAGCCAAAAACATTCAGTACTTC; CDR3: CAWSGLGTVAKNIQYF
D: .; J: TRBJ1-1; length: 14; size: .; V: TRBV6-1; DNA: TGTGCCAGCAGTGAATGGGGGCCTAACACTGAAGCTTTCTTT; CDR3: CASSEWGPNTEAFF
D: TRBD2; J: TRBJ2-1; length: 15; size: .; V: TRBV7-2; DNA: TGTGCCAGCAGCTTAAGCGGGGCATCCTACAATGAGCAGTTCTTC; CDR3: CASSLSGASYNEQFF
D: TRBD1; J: TRBJ1-5; length: 14; size: .; V: TRBV30; DNA: TGTGCCTGGAGTGGATGGACAGGGGATCAGCCCCAGCATTTT; CDR3: CAWSGWTGDQPQHF
D: TRBD1; J: TRBJ2-7; length: 16; size: .; V: TRBV18; DNA: TGTGCCAGCTCACCATCGGGACAGGGGGCGTCCTACGAGCAGTACTTC; CDR3: CASSPSGQGASYEQYF
D: TRBD2; J: TRBJ2-3; length: 14; size: .; V: TRBV27; DNA: TGTGCCAGTCAGCGAGGGACTACGACAGATACGCAGTATTTT; CDR3: CASQRGTTTDTQYF
D: TRBD1; J: TRBJ2-7; length: 16; size: .; V: TRBV5-1; DNA: TGCGCCAGCAGCTTGGGACAGGGGGTCCCTCCAGCCGAGCAGTACTTC; CDR3: CASSLGQGVPPAEQYF
D: .; J: TRBJ2-7; length: 14; size: .; V: TRBV29-1; DNA: TGCAGCGTGAGGGGGGGAGAGGACTCCTACGAGCAGTACTTC; CDR3: CSVRGGEDSYEQYF
D: TRBD1; J: TRBJ2-5; length: 15; size: .; V: TRBV5-8; DNA: TGTGCCAGCAGCTTGACCCAGGGGGCTGTGGAGACCCAGTACTTC; CDR3: CASSLTQGAVETQYF
D: .; J: TRBJ2-1; length: 12; size: .; V: TRBV2; DNA: TGTGCCAGCAGGCTCCCCGGGTATGAGCAGTTCTTC; CDR3: CASRLPGYEQFF
D: TRBD1; J: TRBJ1-2; length: 14; size: .; V: TRBV13; DNA: TGTGCCAGCGGGCAAGCCGACAGGGCGTTTGGCTACACCTTC; CDR3: CASGQADRAFGYTF
D: TRBD2; J: TRBJ2-1; length: 15; size: .; V: TRBV27; DNA: TGTGCCAGCAGCGGGACTAGCGGGGGCCACAATGAGCAGTTCTTC; CDR3: CASSGTSGGHNEQFF
D: TRBD2; J: TRBJ2-1; length: 15; size: .; V: TRBV5-1; DNA: TGCGCCAGCAGCTTGGTTGGGGGGGCCTACAATGAGCAGTTCTTC; CDR3: CASSLVGGAYNEQFF
D: TRBD1; J: TRBJ2-5; length: 14; size: .; V: TRBV5-1; DNA: TGCGCCAGCAGCTTGGAAGGGGGCAGAGAGACCCAGTACTTC; CDR3: CASSLEGGRETQYF
D: .; J: TRBJ2-2; length: 14; size: .; V: TRBV7-9; DNA: TGTGCCAGCAGCCCGACAGAGCGCGCCGGGGAGCTGTTTTTT; CDR3: CASSPTERAGELFF
D: .; J: TRBJ1-1; length: 13; size: .; V: TRBV5-1; DNA: TGCGCCAGCAGCCCAATTAGCTACACTGAAGCTTTCTTT; CDR3: CASSPISYTEAFF
D: TRBD1; J: TRBJ1-1; length: 13; size: .; V: TRBV18; DNA: TGTGCCAGCTCTCAAGGGGGCCTGACTGAAGCTTTCTTT; CDR3: CASSQGGLTEAFF
D: .; J: TRBJ2-1; length: 13; size: .; V: TRBV2; DNA: TGTGCCAGCACTGGACAGTCCTACAATGAGCAGTTCTTC; CDR3: CASTGQSYNEQFF
D: TRBD2; J: TRBJ2-1; length: 19; size: once; V: TRBV12-5; DNA: TGTGCTAGTGCCCTGGGGACGGACAGACTAGCGGGATCCTACAATGAGCAGTTCTTC; CDR3: CASALGTDRLAGSYNEQFF
D: .; J: TRBJ2-7; length: 14; size: .; V: TRBV10-2; DNA: TGCGCCAGCAGTGAGGGACAGAGCTCCTACGAGCAGTACTTC; CDR3: CASSEGQSSYEQYF
D: .; J: TRBJ1-1; length: 15; size: .; V: TRBV7-2; DNA: TGTGCCAGCAGCTTCGGGCCGGAAGGGGTTACTGAAGCTTTCTTT; CDR3: CASSFGPEGVTEAFF
D: .; J: TRBJ1-4; length: 14; size: .; V: TRBV5-4; DNA: TGTGCCAGCAGCCCTCGGGGGGGATCCGAAAAACTGTTTTTT; CDR3: CASSPRGGSEKLFF
D: .; J: TRBJ1-1; length: 13; size: .; V: TRBV7-6; DNA: TGTGCCAGCAGCACACGGGGGGTGACTGAAGCTTTCTTT; CDR3: CASSTRGVTEAFF
D: TRBD1; J: TRBJ1-2; length: 14; size: few; V: TRBV5-4; DNA: TGTGCCAGCAGCTTCCTGGGACAGGGTAGTGGCTACACCTTC; CDR3: CASSFLGQGSGYTF
D: .; J: TRBJ1-5; length: 14; size: .; V: TRBV18; DNA: TGTGCCAGCTCACCAAACTATAGCAATCAGCCCCAGCATTTT; CDR3: CASSPNYSNQPQHF
D: .; J: TRBJ1-1; length: 13; size: .; V: TRBV5-1; DNA: TGCGCCAGCAGCCCTCAGATGAACACTGAAGCTTTCTTT; CDR3: CASSPQMNTEAFF
D: TRBD1; J: TRBJ2-4; length: 15; size: .; V: TRBV9; DNA: TGTGCCAGCAGCGTCCAGGACAGGGTGTTTGACATTCAGTACTTC; CDR3: CASSVQDRVFDIQYF
D: TRBD1; J: TRBJ1-2; length: 15; size: .; V: TRBV4-3; DNA: TGCGCCAGCAGCCTGGGGCAGGGGGCCCCCTATGGCTACACCTTC; CDR3: CASSLGQGAPYGYTF
D: .; J: TRBJ2-1; length: 14; size: .; V: TRBV7-2; DNA: TGTGCCAGCAGCTTAGTAAGGGGGAACGATGAGCAGTTCTTC; CDR3: CASSLVRGNDEQFF
D: .; J: TRBJ2-7; length: 13; size: .; V: TRBV6-5; DNA: TGTGCCAGCGGGGAGCAGGCTGCCTACGAGCAGTACTTC; CDR3: CASGEQAAYEQYF
D: .; J: TRBJ2-1; length: 11; size: once; V: TRBV29-1; DNA: TGCAGCGTTGACCTTTACAATGAGCAGTTCTTC; CDR3: CSVDLYNEQFF
D: .; J: TRBJ1-6; length: 15; size: few; V: TRBV7-6; DNA: TGTGCCAGCAGCTTAGCCGCCAGGGAGGGTTCACCCCTCCACTTT; CDR3: CASSLAAREGSPLHF
D: .; J: TRBJ2-7; length: 13; size: .; V: TRBV28; DNA: TGTGCCAGCAGAACAGGGGAGGCCTACGAGCAGTACTTC; CDR3: CASRTGEAYEQYF
D: TRBD2; J: TRBJ2-5; length: 17; size: .; V: TRBV9; DNA: TGTGCCAGCAGCGCCTCCTCCGGGACTAGCGGTAAAGAGACCCAGTACTTC; CDR3: CASSASSGTSGKETQYF
D: .; J: TRBJ2-7; length: 11; size: .; V: TRBV28; DNA: TGTGCCAGCAGTTCCATCTACGAGCAGTACTTC; CDR3: CASSSIYEQYF
D: .; J: TRBJ2-7; length: 15; size: .; V: TRBV27; DNA: TGTGCCAGCAGTCGAGATGTTCTAAGCTCCTACGAGCAGTACTTC; CDR3: CASSRDVLSSYEQYF
D: .; J: TRBJ2-5; length: 14; size: .; V: TRBV6-5; DNA: TGTGCCAGCATGAGTGGGCAAATCCAAGAGACCCAGTACTTC; CDR3: CASMSGQIQETQYF
D: .; J: TRBJ1-4; length: 15; size: .; V: TRBV5-4; DNA: TGTGCCAGCAGCTTGAGTGGGATAGGGAGTGAAAAACTGTTTTTT; CDR3: CASSLSGIGSEKLFF
D: TRBD1; J: TRBJ2-3; length: 13; size: .; V: TRBV4-3; DNA: TGCGCCAGCAGCCAAGGACAGGGGGATACGCAGTATTTT; CDR3: CASSQGQGDTQYF
D: TRBD2; J: TRBJ2-2; length: 17; size: .; V: TRBV5-4; DNA: TGTGCCAGCAGCCGCGAGGGACTAGCGGCGAACACCGGGGAGCTGTTTTTT; CDR3: CASSREGLAANTGELFF
D: TRBD1; J: TRBJ2-7; length: 15; size: .; V: TRBV6-6; DNA: TGTGCCAGCAGTTACCCGGACAGGGGGGGCTACGAGCAGTACTTC; CDR3: CASSYPDRGGYEQYF